Listed below are T cell receptor beta chains from one sample, sequenced in a study of blood T cell repertoires in COVID-19. Only in-frame clones appear in the TCRdb table, and some are missing; sequencing was by immunoSEQ multiplex PCR. The table includes around 100,000 clones, 87% detected once. Specimen: peripheral blood. The receptors were gathered from a human donor in a cohort sampled during active COVID-19. Both conserved end residues are part of each CDR3. The order of the fields is CDR3 length, D gene, J gene, V gene, CDR3 protein. D genes are given only for firm matches.

14	.	TRBJ1-1	TRBV5-1	CASSSETGNTEAFF
13	.	TRBJ2-3	TRBV13	CASSLAVTDTQYF
17	TRBD1	TRBJ1-5	TRBV28	CASSSWTGRNSNQPQHF
14	TRBD1	TRBJ2-7	TRBV6-6	CASRSTGAYYEQYF
16	TRBD2	TRBJ2-7	TRBV15	CATSRVASSGIYEQYF
14	.	TRBJ2-4	TRBV28	CASSLGGSRSIQYF
14	TRBD2	TRBJ2-3	TRBV6-2/TRBV6-3	CASSKGLVSDTQYF
13	.	TRBJ2-7	TRBV7-2	CASSLAGYYEQYF
16	.	TRBJ1-2	TRBV4-3	CASSQDFWGVGYGYTF
15	TRBD1	TRBJ2-7	TRBV7-2	CASSYTGTGRYEQYF
16	TRBD2	TRBJ2-5	TRBV5-1	CASSSGSSGTQETQYF
17	TRBD2	TRBJ2-7	TRBV9	CASSVGRSGGRTGEQYF
16	.	TRBJ2-1	TRBV19	CASMPNSPSIVDEQFF
16	TRBD2	TRBJ2-6	TRBV5-1	CASTRLAASGANVLTF
14	.	TRBJ2-5	TRBV27	CASSLGVAQETQYF
14	.	TRBJ1-1	TRBV5-1	CASIGGGGHAEAFF
14	TRBD2	TRBJ2-1	TRBV5-5	CASTQASGRNEQFF
16	TRBD2	TRBJ2-1	TRBV9	CASSFLAGGSYNEQFF
14	TRBD2	TRBJ2-1	TRBV29-1	CSSKGPSGSYEQFF
16	TRBD1	TRBJ1-2	TRBV4-1	CASSQDRTGRIYGYTF
15	TRBD1	TRBJ1-6	TRBV19	CASSDRDRGRSPLHF
14	.	TRBJ1-2	TRBV3-1/TRBV3-2	CASSQGLDFLGYTF
14	TRBD1	TRBJ1-2	TRBV29-1	CSAGTGTGEHGYTF
19	.	TRBJ1-6	TRBV9	CASSVDPWREVSYNSPLHF
13	TRBD1	TRBJ1-4	TRBV10-1	CAIRDRGSEKLFF
15	TRBD2	TRBJ2-7	TRBV3-1/TRBV3-2	CASSHSGAGAGEQYF
15	.	TRBJ2-7	TRBV9	CASSYGEAGHSEQYF
13	.	TRBJ1-5	TRBV5-6	CASSLGQNQPQHF
15	.	TRBJ2-7	TRBV29-1	CSGGDTGTGVEEQYF
12	.	TRBJ1-1	TRBV12-3/TRBV12-4	CASSLAGSGLGF
16	.	TRBJ2-1	TRBV6-1	CASSEGSVPSYNEQFF
15	.	TRBJ2-7	TRBV5-1	CASSLSLGGPYEQYF
18	.	TRBJ2-6	TRBV25-1	CASRGLGLESSGANVLTF
13	TRBD1	TRBJ1-5	TRBV5-5	CASSWTGDQPQHF
16	.	TRBJ2-1	TRBV28	CASSREFGQIYNEQFF
17	TRBD1	TRBJ1-2	TRBV5-8	CASSFGTGASRDRGYTF
14	.	TRBJ2-3	TRBV11-3	CASSPSGSTDTQYF
14	.	TRBJ1-3	TRBV14	CASSERSSGNTIYF
16	TRBD1	TRBJ1-2	TRBV5-1	CASSLRGQGGSDGYTF
13	.	TRBJ1-3	TRBV27	CASSFGYGNTIYF
12	.	TRBJ2-3	TRBV7-2	CASSSLRDTQYF
15	TRBD1	TRBJ2-7	TRBV5-8	CASSLGGTGSYEQYF
15	TRBD1	TRBJ1-1	TRBV2	CASSEGQGATTEAFF
16	.	TRBJ1-4	TRBV9	CASSAAGGRANEKLFF
13	.	TRBJ2-1	TRBV19	CASSIGRLESQFF
14	.	TRBJ1-2	TRBV10-3	CAISESPGQSGYTF
15	.	TRBJ2-3	TRBV27	CASSLSAGLPDTQYF
14	TRBD1	TRBJ2-2	TRBV28	CATPGQQNTGELFF
15	.	TRBJ1-5	TRBV7-8	CASSLAGPSYQPQHF
12	.	TRBJ1-1	TRBV5-6	CASSLSVTEAFF
14	.	TRBJ1-1	TRBV3-1/TRBV3-2	CASSLGWGLPEAFF